This TCR beta chain comes out of a study of CD8 T cells in Susac syndrome. An input of about 0.5 to 1 ug of RNA was subjected to reverse transcription using random hexamers. The amplification used immunoSEQ multiplex PCR on TCR beta CDR3; it spanned 54 Vbeta and 13 Jbeta. MiXCR was run by TCRdb on the immunoSEQ multiplex PCR reads, yielding one entry per CDR3 protein. The sample consists of 20,000 or so distinct CDR3 sequences, 85% to 95% of them appearing once. TCR beta sequencing covered blood CD8+ and CD4+ T cells. FACS enriched CD8+ TEMRA cells, while bulk CD8+ and CD4+ were negatively isolated. The CDR3 extends over 17 amino acids. Trimming cost V 5 bases and J 0 bases; bases outside gene matches: 11. Germline CDR1 reads SEHNR; CDR2 reads FQNEAQ (reference sequence).

Sequenced material: CD8+ T cells from PBMCs. The sequence derives from a human donor in good health. The genes are TRBV7-9 and TRBJ1-1; 8 bases map to TRBD1. CDR3: CASSTNTGGGMNTEAFF. The CDR3 nucleotides are TGTGCCAGCAGCACCAACACAGGGGGAGGAATGAACACTGAAGCTTTCTTT.